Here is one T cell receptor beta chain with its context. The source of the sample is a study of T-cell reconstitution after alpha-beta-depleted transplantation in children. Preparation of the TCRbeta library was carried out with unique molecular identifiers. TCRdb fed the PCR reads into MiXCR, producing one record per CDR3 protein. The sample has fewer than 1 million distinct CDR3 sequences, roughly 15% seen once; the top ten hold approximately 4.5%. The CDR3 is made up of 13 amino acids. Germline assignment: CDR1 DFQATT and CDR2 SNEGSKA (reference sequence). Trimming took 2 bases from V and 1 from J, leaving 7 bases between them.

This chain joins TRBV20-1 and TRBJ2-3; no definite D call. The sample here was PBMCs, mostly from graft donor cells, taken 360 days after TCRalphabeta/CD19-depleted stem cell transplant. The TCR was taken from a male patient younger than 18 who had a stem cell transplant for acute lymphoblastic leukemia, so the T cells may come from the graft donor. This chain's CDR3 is CSARIPRTDTQYF. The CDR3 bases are TGCAGTGCTAGAATTCCCCGCACAGATACGCAGTATTTT.